The 24 T cell receptor beta chains presented below share a single source sample, sequenced in a study of control samples from healthy donors and cancer patients. The data were produced by immunoSEQ multiplex PCR, yet TCRdb's version contains in-frame clones alone and is incomplete. Of 100,000 to 150,000 clones listed, 80% to 95% are singletons. Sequences were obtained from blood. The receptors shown here come from a man aged 18-30 years in good health.

The J gene is TRBJ1-5, the V gene TRBV6-5; D is possibly TRBD1 (5 bases). With 0 bases removed from V and 7 bases from J, the gap between germline ends came to 7 bases. This CDR3 is built from 13 residues. Germline lookup yields CDR1 MNHEY and CDR2 SVGAGI. This CDR3 reads CASSYSKGQPQHF. As DNA, the CDR3 is TGTGCCAGCAGTTACTCCAAGGGGCAGCCCCAGCATTTT.

The chain employs TRBV6-4 and TRBJ1-1; D gene unclear. The CDR3 is made up of 14 amino acids. Per germline, CDR1 MRHNA and CDR2 SNTAGT. The V gene lost 5 bases and the J gene lost 1 base, with 11 bases spanning the gap. CDR3 in DNA: TGTGCCAGCAGTCCCTCCCAATGGAACACTGAAGCTTTCTTT. This codes for CASSPSQWNTEAFF.

The rearrangement links TRBV5-1 to TRBJ1-5; D gene unclear. V lost 1 base to trimming and J lost 7 bases, with 9 bases between them. CDR1 is SGHRS and CDR2 is YFSETQ in the germline V gene. The CDR3 runs to 13 residues. CDR3 loop: CASSLLGGQPQHF. CDR3 DNA sequence: TGCGCCAGCAGCTTGCTGGGTGGGCAGCCCCAGCATTTT.

This rearrangement joins TRBV7-2 to TRBJ1-2; D is ambiguous. The V end lost 0 bases, the J end lost 2 bases, and 13 bases lay between the germline ends. The germline CDR1 and CDR2 sequences are SGHTA and FQGNSA. The CDR3 is 16 amino acids. The CDR3 coding sequence is TGTGCCAGCAGCTTAGCGGTAGATACTAAAAACTATGGCTACACCTTC. Translated: CASSLAVDTKNYGYTF.

The chain is built from TRBV3-1 (or the pseudogene TRBV3-2) and TRBJ2-1; no clear D gene. Trimming removed 1 base from V and 9 bases from J, with 4 bases in between. Germline V lookup: CDR1 LGHDT, CDR2 YNNKEL (reference sequence). This CDR3 spans 11 amino acids. This chain's CDR3 is CASSQGSEQFF. The CDR3 region has the DNA TGTGCCAGCAGCCAAGGGAGTGAGCAGTTCTTC.

The gene calls are TRBV5-1 and TRBJ1-1; D remains ambiguous. V shed 0 bases and J shed 0 bases, with 6 bases lying between them. CDR1 and CDR2 (germline): SGHRS, YFSETQ. The CDR3 runs 14 residues. The DNA of the CDR3 is TGCGCCAGCAGCTTGGCAGGCATGAACACTGAAGCTTTCTTT. Amino acids: CASSLAGMNTEAFF.

V and J are TRBV7-8 and TRBJ1-1; D unclear. Looked up from germline, CDR1 is SGHVS and CDR2 is FQNEAQ. This CDR3 is built from 14 residues. V lost 5 bases to trimming and J lost 0 bases, with 10 bases between them. The CDR3 DNA reads TGTGCCAGCAGCCCTTGGAGACTGAACACTGAAGCTTTCTTT. Its translation is CASSPWRLNTEAFF.

This sequence joins TRBV27 and TRBJ1-6; D not resolved. Trimming took 7 bases from V and 1 from J, leaving 11 bases between them. In germline, CDR1 is MNHEY, CDR2 SMNVEV (reference sequence). This CDR3 is built from 15 residues. The CDR3 region has the DNA TGTGCCAGCAAAGTGATGGGGTCCTATAATTCACCCCTCCACTTT. Translating gives CASKVMGSYNSPLHF.

The chain links TRBV29-1 to TRBJ1-2, with a possible D match to TRBD1 (6 bases). The CDR3 has 13 residues. Per germline, CDR1 SQVTM and CDR2 ANQGSEA. Trimming left V 4 bases short and J 4 bases short, with 13 bases between. CDR3 in amino acids: CSVAGQGIYGYTF. In DNA form, the CDR3 reads TGCAGCGTTGCCGGGCAGGGGATCTATGGCTACACCTTC.

The chain recombines TRBV4-1 with TRBJ2-7; TRBD1 or TRBD2 may be the D gene (5 bases each). V lost 4 bases and J 2 bases, leaving 9 bases between the germline ends. Per the germline V gene, CDR1 is MGHRA and CDR2 is YSYEKL. The CDR3 contains 13 residues. CDR3 coding DNA: TGCGCCAGCAGCCGAGGGGTGGCCTACGAGCAGTACTTC. It yields the protein CASSRGVAYEQYF.

This clone was counted only a few times. The chain couples TRBV9 to TRBJ1-5; 9 nucleotides align to TRBD1. Germline CDR1 reads SGDLS; CDR2 reads YYNGEE. The CDR3 sequence is 15 residues long. V trimming: 3 bases; J trimming: 3 bases; junction bases outside the gene matches: 4. CDR3 nucleotides: TGTGCCAGCAGCGCGGGACAGGGAATCAATCAGCCCCAGCATTTT. Its translation: CASSAGQGINQPQHF. The full variable domain, in which reference TRBV9 and TRBJ1-5 provide the parts outside the CDR3, is DSGVTQTPKHLITATGQRVTLRCSPRSGDLSVYWYQQSLDQGLQFLIQYYNGEERAKGNILERFSAQQFPDLHSELNLSSLELGDSALYFCASSAGQGINQPQHFGDGTRLSIL.

The chain employs TRBV6-5 and TRBJ2-3, with 10 bases fitting TRBD2. The CDR3 loop spans 14 amino acids. The germline V gene has CDR1 MNHEY and CDR2 SVGAGI. Trimming took 7 bases from V and 1 from J; bases not matched to a gene: 2. CDR3 sequence: CASTTSGGTDTQYF. The CDR3 region has the DNA TGTGCCAGCACCACTAGCGGGGGCACAGATACGCAGTATTTT.

The chain combines TRBV14 with TRBJ2-3; tentative D call: TRBD1 (5 bases). CDR3 length equals 16 residues. Germline values: CDR1 SGHDN, CDR2 FVKESK. V was shortened by 1 base and J by 2 bases, with 13 bases between the two germline ends. CDR3 coding DNA: TGTGCCAGCAGCCAAGCTTTCATGGGGCCCACAGATACGCAGTATTTT. It encodes CASSQAFMGPTDTQYF.

The V and J genes are TRBV25-1 and TRBJ2-1, with D possibly called TRBD1 or TRBD2 (5 bases each). CDR1 and CDR2 from the germline V gene are MGHDK and SYGVNS. CDR3 size: 17 residues. V lost 4 bases and J lost 2, with 18 bases in between. The CDR3 is CASSATGTESAYNEQFF. In nucleotides, the CDR3 is TGTGCCAGCAGTGCTACCGGGACCGAAAGCGCCTACAATGAGCAGTTCTTC.

This chain joins TRBV30 and TRBJ2-1, with D possibly being TRBD2 (6 bases). This CDR3 spans 16 amino acids. Germline CDR1 reads GTSNPN; CDR2 reads SVGIG (reference sequence). Trimming removed 4 bases from V and 1 base from J, with 17 bases in between. CDR3 bases: TGTGCCTGGAAGGGGAGCTTTAGCGGATCCTACAATGAGCAGTTCTTC. It codes for CAWKGSFSGSYNEQFF.

The chain joins TRBV5-1 to TRBJ2-7, with 11 bases aligning to TRBD1. This CDR3 is 14 amino acids long. Germline CDR1 reads SGHRS; CDR2 reads YFSETQ. J gave up 3 bases and V 4 bases, and 3 bases lay outside the gene matches. The CDR3 reads CASSTGTGGYEQYF. The CDR3, as DNA: TGCGCCAGCAGCACCGGGACAGGGGGCTACGAGCAGTACTTC.

The rearrangement links TRBV10-1 to TRBJ1-4; D is uncertain. This CDR3 has 11 amino acids. CDR1 WNHNN and CDR2 SYGVQD come from the germline V gene (reference sequence). V lost 9 bases to trimming and J lost 4 bases, with 6 bases between them. The CDR3 protein is CARTINEKLFF. CDR3 nucleotides: TGCGCCAGGACCATTAATGAAAAACTGTTTTTT.

V usage is TRBV6-5 and J usage is TRBJ1-3; TRBD1 might be the D (5 bases). The CDR3 has 15 amino acids. Looked up from germline, CDR1 is MNHEY and CDR2 is SVGAGI. The V end was cut by 7 bases, the J end by 3 bases, with 16 bases between. This CDR3 reads CASTWRGFIGNTIYF. CDR3 coding DNA: TGTGCCAGCACCTGGCGGGGGTTCATTGGAAACACCATATATTTT.

This chain joins TRBV11-3 and TRBJ2-2, with TRBD1 identical over 9 bases. CDR3 length: 15 residues. V gave up 5 bases and J gave up 0 bases; unmatched junction bases: 1. Germline loops: CDR1 SGHNT, CDR2 YENEEA. In DNA, the CDR3 is TGTGCCAGCAGCCGACAGGGGGCGAACACCGGGGAGCTGTTTTTT. The encoded protein is CASSRQGANTGELFF.

The chain links TRBV11-2 to TRBJ1-1; D gene uncertain. Germline V lookup: CDR1 SGHAT, CDR2 FQNNGV. There are 13 residues in the CDR3. Trimming stripped 3 bases from V and 1 base from J, with 6 bases between. CDR3 in DNA: TGTGCCAGCAGCTTGAACAGGAACACTGAAGCTTTCTTT. Protein sequence: CASSLNRNTEAFF.

The genes are TRBV3-1 (or the pseudogene TRBV3-2) and TRBJ1-6; D remains unclear. V was cut by 4 bases and J by 5 bases, with 15 bases left in between. The CDR3 runs 16 residues. CDR1 LGHDT and CDR2 YNNKEL come from the germline V gene (reference sequence). The CDR3 reads CASSLKIPGHNSPLHF. The CDR3, as DNA: TGTGCCAGCAGCCTCAAGATTCCGGGCCATAATTCACCCCTCCACTTT.

The gene calls are TRBV6-2 or TRBV6-3 and TRBJ2-7; TRBD1 or TRBD2 may be the D gene (5 bases each). Per germline, CDR1 MNHEY and CDR2 SVGEGT. The CDR3 is 15 residues long. V was shortened by 5 bases and J by 2 bases, with 16 bases between the two germline ends. The CDR3 is CASSRSPGLPYEQYF. As DNA, the CDR3 is TGTGCCAGCAGTCGATCCCCGGGGCTCCCCTACGAGCAGTACTTC.

The chain carries TRBV5-1 and TRBJ2-7; D is possibly TRBD1 (6 bases). Germline V gene data show CDR1 as SGHRS and CDR2 as YFSETQ. The CDR3 is 14 amino acids. The V end was cut by 1 base, the J end by 7 bases, with 15 bases between. CDR3 sequence reads: CASSLSQGLNEQYF. Written as DNA, the CDR3 is TGCGCCAGCAGCTTGTCCCAGGGGTTAAATGAGCAGTACTTC.

Comment on this clone: This sample also contains other DNA sequences that code for the same CDR3. The chain recombines TRBV9 with TRBJ2-1; 8 positions agree with TRBD2. The germline CDR1 and CDR2 sequences are SGDLS and YYNGEE. This CDR3 comprises 16 residues. V dropped 0 bases and J dropped 10; count of bases not matched to a gene: 12. CDR3 nucleotides: TGTGCCAGCAGCGTAGACTACGTGACTAGCGATGGGGAGCAGTTCTTC. Translating it yields CASSVDYVTSDGEQFF. Drawing the rest from reference TRBV9 and TRBJ2-1, the complete variable domain is DSGVTQTPKHLITATGQRVTLRCSPRSGDLSVYWYQQSLDQGLQFLIQYYNGEERAKGNILERFSAQQFPDLHSELNLSSLELGDSALYFCASSVDYVTSDGEQFFGPGTRLTVL.